Below, one T cell receptor (beta chain) is given with its context. This sample was included in a study of blood T cell repertoires in COVID-19. Looking at the study overall: Samples of COVID-19 (acute and convalescent) were obtained from the United States, Italy and Spain. The cDNA or gDNA used as material had been derived from T cells, B-cell-depleted T cells, or PBMCs.

Original analysis: Using reference gene primer amplification, nucleated cell counts were estimated. TCRdb keeps only in-frame clones here, not all; method: immunoSEQ multiplex PCR. The V and J calls and clone size are taken from that table; D and trimming were inferred from the DNA. In the table there are about 210,000 clones, approximately 85% of which are singletons. The germline CDR1 and CDR2 sequences are MNHNS and SASEGT. V lost 0 bases and J lost 6, with 9 bases in between. CDR3 length equals 14 residues. The source is a woman aged 70-85 years with COVID-19, enrolled during active disease. The J gene is TRBJ1-5, the V gene TRBV6-1; no clear D. The specimen sequenced was peripheral blood. The CDR3 region has the DNA TGTGCCAGCAGTGAAGCGAGTGGGAGTCAGCCCCAGCATTTT. Its translation: CASSEASGSQPQHF.